Following are 5 T cell receptor beta chains from one sample sequenced in a study of T cells after yellow fever vaccination. TCRdb processed the 5' RACE reads anew with MiXCR; each CDR3 protein has one entry. The sample lists a few hundred thousand distinct CDR3 sequences, around 16% occurring once. This specimen was PBMCs, taken more than 4 days after the first yellow fever vaccination. Receptors originate from a man aged 18 to 30 who received the YFV17D yellow fever vaccine.

The chain couples TRBV28 to TRBJ2-6; D gene unclear. The length of the CDR3 is 12 residues. Trimming left V 7 bases short and J 2 bases short, with 3 bases between. Germline V CDR1 and CDR2: MDHEN, SYDVKM. CDR3: CASKAGANVLTF. The DNA of the CDR3 is TGTGCCAGCAAGGCTGGGGCCAACGTCCTGACTTTC.

CDR3 nucleotide sequence: TGTGCCTGGCAGCGGGTTAGCACAGATACGCAGTATTTT. It encodes CAWQRVSTDTQYF. This chain links TRBV30 with TRBJ2-3, with D possibly TRBD2 on 6 matching bases. The germline gives CDR1 GTSNPN, CDR2 SVGIG (reference sequence). This CDR3 spans 13 amino acids. The ends were cut back, 5 bases at V and 0 bases at J, with 9 bases in the middle.

This rearrangement joins TRBV7-9 to TRBJ1-1; TRBD1 is a possible D gene (6 bases). V was shortened by 4 bases and J by 11 bases, with 11 bases between the two germline ends. This CDR3 region has 11 residues. Per the germline V gene, CDR1 is SEHNR and CDR2 is FQNEAQ (reference sequence). Written as DNA, the CDR3 is TGTGCCAGCAGCTCCCAGGGGCCTGCTTTCTTT. Its protein product is CASSSQGPAFF. Full variable domain (missing parts from reference TRBV7-9 and TRBJ1-1): DTGVSQNPRHKITKRGQNVTFRCDPISEHNRLYWYRQTLGQGPEFLTYFQNEAQLEKSRLLSDRFSAERPKGSFSTLEIQRTEQGDSAMYLCASSSQGPAFFGQGTRLTVV.

This clonotype came up a few times. J is TRBJ1-2 and V is TRBV7-2; possibly TRBD1 for D (5 bases). CDR1 is SGHTA, CDR2 FQGNSA, per germline. The V gene lost 5 bases and the J gene lost 5 bases, with 12 bases spanning the gap. This CDR3 contains 13 residues. The CDR3 loop is CASSPLGVYGYTF. The CDR3 DNA follows: TGTGCCAGCAGCCCTTTGGGGGTATATGGCTACACCTTC.

This clonotype was seen a handful of times. The chain carries TRBV6-1 and TRBJ1-2; D not resolved. This CDR3 comprises 14 residues. V lost 0 bases, J lost 4 bases, and 9 bases lay in between. Germline V gives CDR1 MNHNS, CDR2 SASEGT. CDR3 in DNA: TGTGCCAGCAGTGAAGCGCACAGATCCTATGGCTACACCTTC. Its translation is CASSEAHRSYGYTF.